This T cell receptor beta chain came from a study of Graves' ophthalmopathy and Graves' hyperthyroidism. Germline CDR1 and CDR2: MNHNS and SASEGT. Unmatched junction bases numbered 4, after V lost 6 bases and J lost 5 bases. This CDR3 comprises 13 residues. This clonotype was detected ten times or more. Amplification of TCR beta CDR3 regions used RNA transcripts. The first round was an RT-PCR with HTBI primers, and the second round was a multiplex PCR. In TCRdb, the multiplex PCR reads were re-called with MiXCR into one record per CDR3 protein. Of roughly 610,000 distinct CDR3 sequences detected, about a fifth appear once; the ten largest clones hold roughly 6.9%.

The specimen sequenced was peripheral blood. This TCR came from a woman under 30 with stable Graves' hyperthyroidism. Some clones in this sample may be carry-over from other donors' samples. The chain is built from TRBV6-1 and TRBJ2-7, with TRBD1 matching over 10 bases. The CDR3 DNA is TGTGCCAGCAGGGACAGGGGGTTCCACGAGCAGTACTTC. Translation: CASRDRGFHEQYF.